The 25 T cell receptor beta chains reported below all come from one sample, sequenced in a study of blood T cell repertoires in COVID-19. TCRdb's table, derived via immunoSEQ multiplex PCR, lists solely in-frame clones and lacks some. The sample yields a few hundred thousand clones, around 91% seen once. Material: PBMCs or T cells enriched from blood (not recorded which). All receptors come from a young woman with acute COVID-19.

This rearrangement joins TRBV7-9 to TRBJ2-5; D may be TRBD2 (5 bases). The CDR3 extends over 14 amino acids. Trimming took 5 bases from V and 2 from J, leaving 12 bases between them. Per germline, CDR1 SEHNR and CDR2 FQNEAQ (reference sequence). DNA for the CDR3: TGTGCCAGCAGCCCAGATGGCGGGCAAGAGACCCAGTACTTC. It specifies CASSPDGGQETQYF. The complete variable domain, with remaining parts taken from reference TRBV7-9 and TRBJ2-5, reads DTGVSQNPRHKITKRGQNVTFRCDPISEHNRLYWYRQTLGQGPEFLTYFQNEAQLEKSRLLSDRFSAERPKGSFSTLEIQRTEQGDSAMYLCASSPDGGQETQYFGPGTRLLVL.

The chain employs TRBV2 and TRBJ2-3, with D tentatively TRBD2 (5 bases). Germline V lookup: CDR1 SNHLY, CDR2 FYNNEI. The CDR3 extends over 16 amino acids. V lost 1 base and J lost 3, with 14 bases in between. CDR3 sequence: CASSEGRRLGTDTQYF. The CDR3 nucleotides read TGTGCCAGCAGTGAAGGGAGGAGATTGGGTACAGATACGCAGTATTTT.

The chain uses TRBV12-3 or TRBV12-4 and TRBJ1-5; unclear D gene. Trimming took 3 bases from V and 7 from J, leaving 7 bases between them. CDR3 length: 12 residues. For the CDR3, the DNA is TGTGCCAGCAGTTTCTTGAGACAGCCCCAGCATTTT. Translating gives CASSFLRQPQHF.

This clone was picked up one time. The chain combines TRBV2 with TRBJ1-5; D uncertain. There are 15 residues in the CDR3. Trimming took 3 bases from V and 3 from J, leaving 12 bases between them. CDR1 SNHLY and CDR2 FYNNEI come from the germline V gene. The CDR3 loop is CASSDGFGINQPQHF. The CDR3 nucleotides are TGTGCCAGCAGTGATGGGTTCGGGATCAATCAGCCCCAGCATTTT. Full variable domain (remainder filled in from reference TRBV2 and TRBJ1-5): EPEVTQTPSHQVTQMGQEVILRCVPISNHLYFYWYRQILGQKVEFLVSFYNNEISEKSEIFDDQFSVERPDGSNFTLKIRSTKLEDSAMYFCASSDGFGINQPQHFGDGTRLSIL.

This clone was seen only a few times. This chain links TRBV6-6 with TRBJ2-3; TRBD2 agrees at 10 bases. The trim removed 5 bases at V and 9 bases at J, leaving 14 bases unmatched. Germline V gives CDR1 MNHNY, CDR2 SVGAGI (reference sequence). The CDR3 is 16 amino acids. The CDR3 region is CASSRGLAAGTGTQYF. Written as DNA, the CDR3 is TGTGCCAGCAGTCGAGGACTAGCGGCCGGCACAGGAACGCAGTATTTT.

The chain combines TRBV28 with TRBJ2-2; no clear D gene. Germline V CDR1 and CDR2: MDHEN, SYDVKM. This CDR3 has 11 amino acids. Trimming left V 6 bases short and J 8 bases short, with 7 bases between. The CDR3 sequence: CASSHIGELFF. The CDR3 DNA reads TGTGCCAGCAGCCACATTGGGGAGCTGTTTTTT.

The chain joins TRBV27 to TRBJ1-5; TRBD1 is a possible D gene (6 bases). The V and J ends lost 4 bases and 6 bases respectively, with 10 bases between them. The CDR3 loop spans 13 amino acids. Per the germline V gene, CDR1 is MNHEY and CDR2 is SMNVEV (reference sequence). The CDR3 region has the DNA TGTGCCAGCAGTTCAGGGGTTGGTCAGCCCCAGCATTTT. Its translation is CASSSGVGQPQHF.

The CDR3 spells CASSRPSGGPNSPLHF. The CDR3 nucleotides are TGTGCCAGCAGTCGACCCTCCGGGGGTCCTAATTCACCCCTCCACTTT. The chain uses TRBV6-6 and TRBJ1-6, with D maybe TRBD1 (5 bases). This CDR3 has 16 residues. Germline lookup yields CDR1 MNHNY and CDR2 SVGAGI (reference sequence). Trimming removed 5 bases from V and 6 bases from J, with 17 bases in between.

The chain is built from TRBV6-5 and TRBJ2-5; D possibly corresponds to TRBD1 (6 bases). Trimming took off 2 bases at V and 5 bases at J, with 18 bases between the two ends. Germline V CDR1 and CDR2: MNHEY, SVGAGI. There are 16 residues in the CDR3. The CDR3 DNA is TGTGCCAGCAGTTACAGGGGGAGTTTGTCTTCTGAGACCCAGTACTTC. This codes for CASSYRGSLSSETQYF.

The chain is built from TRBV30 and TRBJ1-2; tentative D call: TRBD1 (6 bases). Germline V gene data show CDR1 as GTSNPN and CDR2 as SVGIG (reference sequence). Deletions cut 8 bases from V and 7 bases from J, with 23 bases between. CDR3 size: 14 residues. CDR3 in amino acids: CAHRWGQGVGGYTF. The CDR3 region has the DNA TGTGCCCACCGGTGGGGGCAGGGAGTTGGTGGCTACACCTTC. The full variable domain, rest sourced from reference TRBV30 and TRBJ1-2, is SQTIHQWPATLVQPVGSPLSLECTVEGTSNPNLYWYRQAAGRGLQLLFYSVGIGQISSEVPQNLSASRPQDRQFILSSKKLLLSDSGFYLCAHRWGQGVGGYTFGSGTRLTVV.

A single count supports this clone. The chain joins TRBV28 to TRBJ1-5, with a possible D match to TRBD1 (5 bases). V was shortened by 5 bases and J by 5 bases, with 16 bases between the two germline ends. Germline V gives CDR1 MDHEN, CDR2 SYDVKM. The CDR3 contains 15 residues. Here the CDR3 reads CASSRGPGSHQPQHF. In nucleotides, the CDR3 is TGTGCCAGCAGTCGGGGACCCGGGAGCCATCAGCCCCAGCATTTT.

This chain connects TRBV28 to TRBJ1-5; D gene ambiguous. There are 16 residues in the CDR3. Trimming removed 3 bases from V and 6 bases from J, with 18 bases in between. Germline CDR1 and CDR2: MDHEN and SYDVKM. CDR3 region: CASSLVGPGRGQPQHF. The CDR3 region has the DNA TGTGCCAGCAGTTTGGTAGGCCCGGGCCGGGGTCAGCCCCAGCATTTT. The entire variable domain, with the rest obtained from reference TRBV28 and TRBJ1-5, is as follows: DVKVTQSSRYLVKRTGEKVFLECVQDMDHENMFWYRQDPGLGLRLIYFSYDVKMKEKGDIPEGYSVSREKKERFSLILESASTNQTSMYLCASSLVGPGRGQPQHFGDGTRLSIL.

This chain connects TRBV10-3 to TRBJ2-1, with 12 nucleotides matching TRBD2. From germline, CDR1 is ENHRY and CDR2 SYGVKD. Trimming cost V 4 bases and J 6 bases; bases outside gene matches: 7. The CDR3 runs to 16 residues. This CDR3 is CAISGASGRDTNEQFF. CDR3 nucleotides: TGTGCCATCAGTGGGGCTAGCGGGAGGGATACCAATGAGCAGTTCTTC.

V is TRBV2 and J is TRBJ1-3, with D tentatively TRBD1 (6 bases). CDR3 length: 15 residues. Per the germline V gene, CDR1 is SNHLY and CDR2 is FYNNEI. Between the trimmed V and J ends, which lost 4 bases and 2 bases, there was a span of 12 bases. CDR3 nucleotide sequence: TGTGCCAGCAGTGTGGGGGACAAGCCTGGAAACACCATATATTTT. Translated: CASSVGDKPGNTIYF.

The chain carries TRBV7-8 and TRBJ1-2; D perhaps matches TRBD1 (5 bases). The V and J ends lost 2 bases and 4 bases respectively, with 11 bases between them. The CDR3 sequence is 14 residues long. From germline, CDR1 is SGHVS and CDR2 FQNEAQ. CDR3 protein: CASSLLQGRYGYTF. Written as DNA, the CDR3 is TGTGCCAGCAGCTTACTCCAGGGTCGCTATGGCTACACCTTC.

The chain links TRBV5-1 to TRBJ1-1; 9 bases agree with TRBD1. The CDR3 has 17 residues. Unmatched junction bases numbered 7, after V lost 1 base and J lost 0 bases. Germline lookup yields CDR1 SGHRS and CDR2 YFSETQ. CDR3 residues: CASSLIGQGFMNTEAFF. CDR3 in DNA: TGCGCCAGCAGCTTGATCGGACAGGGGTTCATGAACACTGAAGCTTTCTTT.

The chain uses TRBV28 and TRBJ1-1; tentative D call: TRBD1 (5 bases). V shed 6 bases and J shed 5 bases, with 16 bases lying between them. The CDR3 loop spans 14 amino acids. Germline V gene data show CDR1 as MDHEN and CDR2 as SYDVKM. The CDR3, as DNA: TGTGCCAGCAGCCGGGGGGAGGGACTGACTGAAGCTTTCTTT. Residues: CASSRGEGLTEAFF.

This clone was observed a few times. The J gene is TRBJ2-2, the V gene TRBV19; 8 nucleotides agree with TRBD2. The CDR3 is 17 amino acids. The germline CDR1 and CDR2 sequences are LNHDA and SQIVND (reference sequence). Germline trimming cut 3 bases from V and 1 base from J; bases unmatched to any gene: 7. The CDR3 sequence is CASSISRLAGNTGELFF. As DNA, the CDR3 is TGTGCCAGTAGTATTAGTCGGCTAGCGGGGAACACCGGGGAGCTGTTTTTT.

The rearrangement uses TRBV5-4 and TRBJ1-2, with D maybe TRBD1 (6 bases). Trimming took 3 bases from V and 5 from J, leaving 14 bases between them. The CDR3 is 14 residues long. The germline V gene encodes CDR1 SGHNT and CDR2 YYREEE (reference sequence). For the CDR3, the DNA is TGTGCCAGCAGCTCAGCGGCGGGGGCGTATGGCTACACCTTC. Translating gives CASSSAAGAYGYTF.

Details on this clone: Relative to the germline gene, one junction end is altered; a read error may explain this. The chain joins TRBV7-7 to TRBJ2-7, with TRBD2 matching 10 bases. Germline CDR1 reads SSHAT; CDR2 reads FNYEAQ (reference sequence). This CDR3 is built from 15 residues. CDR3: CASSLNLAGVYEQYF. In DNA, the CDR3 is TGTGCTAGCAGCTTAAATCTAGCGGGAGTCTACGAGCAGTACTTC.

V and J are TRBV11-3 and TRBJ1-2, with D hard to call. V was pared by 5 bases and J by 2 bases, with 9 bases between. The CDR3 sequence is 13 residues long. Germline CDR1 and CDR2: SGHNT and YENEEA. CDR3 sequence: CASSREVNYGYTF. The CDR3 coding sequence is TGTGCCAGCAGCCGCGAGGTGAACTATGGCTACACCTTC. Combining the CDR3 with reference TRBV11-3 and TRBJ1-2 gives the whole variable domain EAGVVQSPRYKIIEKKQPVAFWCNPISGHNTLYWYLQNLGQGPELLIRYENEEAVDDSQLPKDRFSAERLKGVDSTLKIQPAELGDSAVYLCASSREVNYGYTFGSGTRLTVV.

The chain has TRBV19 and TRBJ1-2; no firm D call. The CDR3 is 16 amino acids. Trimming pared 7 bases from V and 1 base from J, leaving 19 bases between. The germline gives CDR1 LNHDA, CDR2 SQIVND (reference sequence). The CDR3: CASISAPTTNNYGYTF. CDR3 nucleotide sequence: TGTGCCAGTATCTCGGCACCCACAACTAATAACTATGGCTACACCTTC. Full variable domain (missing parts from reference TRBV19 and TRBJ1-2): DGGITQSPKYLFRKEGQNVTLSCEQNLNHDAMYWYRQDPGQGLRLIYYSQIVNDFQKGDIAEGYSVSREKKESFPLTVTSAQKNPTAFYLCASISAPTTNNYGYTFGSGTRLTVV.

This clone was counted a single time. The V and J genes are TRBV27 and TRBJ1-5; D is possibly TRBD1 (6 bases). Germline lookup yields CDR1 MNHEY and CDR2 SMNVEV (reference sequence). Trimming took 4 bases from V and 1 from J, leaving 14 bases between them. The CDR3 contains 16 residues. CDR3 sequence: CASSSGQGGSNQPQHF. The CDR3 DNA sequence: TGTGCCAGCAGTTCGGGACAAGGGGGAAGCAATCAGCCCCAGCATTTT.

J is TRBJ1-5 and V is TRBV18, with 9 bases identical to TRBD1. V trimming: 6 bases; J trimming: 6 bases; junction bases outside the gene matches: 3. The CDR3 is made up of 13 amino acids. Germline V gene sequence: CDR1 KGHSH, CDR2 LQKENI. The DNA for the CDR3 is TGTGCCAGCTCCCAGGACAGGGGTCAGCCCCAGCATTTT. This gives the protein CASSQDRGQPQHF.

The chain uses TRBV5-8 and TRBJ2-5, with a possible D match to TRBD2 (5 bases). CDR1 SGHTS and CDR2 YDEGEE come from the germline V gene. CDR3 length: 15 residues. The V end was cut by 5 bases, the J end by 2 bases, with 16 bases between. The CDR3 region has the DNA TGTGCCAGCAGAATAGGGATCTCGGGACAAGAGACCCAGTACTTC. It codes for CASRIGISGQETQYF. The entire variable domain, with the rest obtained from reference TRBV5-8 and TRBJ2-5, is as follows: EAGVTQSPTHLIKTRGQQATLRCSPISGHTSVYWYQQALGLGLQFLLWYDEGEERNRGNFPPRFSGRQFPNYSSELNVNALELEDSALYLCASRIGISGQETQYFGPGTRLLVL.